This TCR beta chain was identified in a study of T cells expressing NK-cell markers. Overall study: Each TCR beta repertoire originated in sorted T cells that were CD3+CD56+NKG2C+, CD3+CD56+NKG2C- or CD3+CD56-NKG2C+. Just one sequenced donor of eight was HCMV-seronegative, while seven were seropositive. Whole-study results and caveats: Expanded NKG2C+ T cell clones were not confirmed as HCMV-specific.

As for this clonotype: The antigen remains undetermined.

cDNA encoding TCR beta was synthesized via 5'RACE template switching incorporating UMIs. No DNA is given; TCRdb re-called the 5' RACE reads and lists each CDR3 protein once. The table counts hundreds of thousands of distinct CDR3 sequences; 7.3% lies in the top ten. CDR1 is DFQATT and CDR2 is SNEGSKA in the germline V gene (reference sequence). CDR3 length equals 13 residues. The rearrangement links TRBV20-1 to TRBJ2-7; the D call from TCRdb, TRBD2, cannot be confirmed without DNA. This clonotype was obtained from a woman between 18 and 70 years old in good health. Sequencing used blood T cells: a sorted CD56 or NKG2C T cell subset, CD4+ or CD8+ T cells, or bulk PBMC T cells (not recorded which). CDR3 sequence: CSASLAGGKQQYF.